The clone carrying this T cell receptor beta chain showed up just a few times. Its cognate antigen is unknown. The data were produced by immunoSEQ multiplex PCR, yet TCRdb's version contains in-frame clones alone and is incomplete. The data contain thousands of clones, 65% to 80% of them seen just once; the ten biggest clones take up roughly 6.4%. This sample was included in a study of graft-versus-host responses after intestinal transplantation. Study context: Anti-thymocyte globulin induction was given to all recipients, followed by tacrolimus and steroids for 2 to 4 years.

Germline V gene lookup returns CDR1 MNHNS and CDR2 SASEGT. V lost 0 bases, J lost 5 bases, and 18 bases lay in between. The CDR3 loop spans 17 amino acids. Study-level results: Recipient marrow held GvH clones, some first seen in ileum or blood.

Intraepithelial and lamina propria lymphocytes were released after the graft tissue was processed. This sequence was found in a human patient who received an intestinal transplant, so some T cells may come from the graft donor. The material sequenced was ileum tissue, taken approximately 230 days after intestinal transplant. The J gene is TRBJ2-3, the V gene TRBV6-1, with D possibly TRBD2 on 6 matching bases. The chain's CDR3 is CASSEALGLHARDTQYF. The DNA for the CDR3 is TGTGCCAGCAGTGAAGCATTAGGACTACACGCAAGAGATACGCAGTATTTT.